This T cell receptor (beta chain) was recorded in a study of breast tumors, draining lymph nodes, adjacent tissues. Findings of the study overall: The data were judged consistent with most tumor T cells coming from lymph node and expanding in tumor. That most tumor T cells come from lymph nodes remained unproven. Tumor and nontumor repertoires were significantly more similar in luminal-like than in basal-like breast cancer. Tumors had less TCR diversity than lymph nodes, more than nontumor tissue.

The V and J ends lost 4 bases and 7 bases respectively, with 9 bases between them. The CDR3 has 11 residues. CDR1 and CDR2 from the germline V gene are SGHRS and YFSETQ. TCRdb ran MiXCR on the multiplex PCR reads and lists one entry per CDR3 protein. The sample gives about 230,000 distinct CDR3 sequences, 32% of which show up once; roughly 1.5% is in the top ten. The lymph nodes were axillary draining lymph nodes from breast cancer patients. The sample holds many counts of this clonotype. Its specificity is unknown. Sequencing input: axillary lymph node tissue. This TCR was recovered from a female donor with breast cancer. Some clones in this sample may be carry-over from other donors' samples. The J gene is TRBJ2-7, the V gene TRBV5-1, with D possibly matching TRBD2 (6 bases). The CDR3 nucleotides are TGCGCCAGCAGCGTCGCGGGAGAGCAGTACTTC. Translating gives CASSVAGEQYF.